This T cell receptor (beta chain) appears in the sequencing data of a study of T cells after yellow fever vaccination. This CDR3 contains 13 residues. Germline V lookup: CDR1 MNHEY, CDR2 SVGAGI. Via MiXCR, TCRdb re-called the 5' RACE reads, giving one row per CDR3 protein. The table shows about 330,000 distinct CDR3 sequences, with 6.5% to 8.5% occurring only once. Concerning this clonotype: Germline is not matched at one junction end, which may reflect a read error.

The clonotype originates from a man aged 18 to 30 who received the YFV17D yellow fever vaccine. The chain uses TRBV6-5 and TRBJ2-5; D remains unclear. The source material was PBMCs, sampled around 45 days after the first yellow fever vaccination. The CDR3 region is CASSDSVPYTQYF. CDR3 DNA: TGTGCCAGCAGTGACTCTGTCCCCTATACCCAGTACTTC.